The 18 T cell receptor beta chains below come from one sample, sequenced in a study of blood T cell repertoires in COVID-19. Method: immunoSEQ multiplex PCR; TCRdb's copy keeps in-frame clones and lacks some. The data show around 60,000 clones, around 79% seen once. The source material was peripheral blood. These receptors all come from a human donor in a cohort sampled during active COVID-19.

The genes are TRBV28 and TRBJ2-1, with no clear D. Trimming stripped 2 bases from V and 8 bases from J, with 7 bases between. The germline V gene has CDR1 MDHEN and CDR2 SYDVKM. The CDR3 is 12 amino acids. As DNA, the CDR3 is TGTGCCAGCAGTTTAGTGGCCCATGAGCAGTTCTTC. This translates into CASSLVAHEQFF. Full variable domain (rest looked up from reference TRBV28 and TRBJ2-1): DVKVTQSSRYLVKRTGEKVFLECVQDMDHENMFWYRQDPGLGLRLIYFSYDVKMKEKGDIPEGYSVSREKKERFSLILESASTNQTSMYLCASSLVAHEQFFGPGTRLTVL.

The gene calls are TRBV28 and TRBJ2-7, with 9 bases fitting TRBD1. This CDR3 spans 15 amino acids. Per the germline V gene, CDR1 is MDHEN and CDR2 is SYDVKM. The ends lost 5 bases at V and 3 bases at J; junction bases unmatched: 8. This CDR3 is CASSPRDRVVYEQYF. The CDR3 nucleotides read TGTGCCAGCAGTCCCCGGGACAGGGTAGTCTACGAGCAGTACTTC. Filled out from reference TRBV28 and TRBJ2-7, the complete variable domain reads DVKVTQSSRYLVKRTGEKVFLECVQDMDHENMFWYRQDPGLGLRLIYFSYDVKMKEKGDIPEGYSVSREKKERFSLILESASTNQTSMYLCASSPRDRVVYEQYFGPGTRLTVT.

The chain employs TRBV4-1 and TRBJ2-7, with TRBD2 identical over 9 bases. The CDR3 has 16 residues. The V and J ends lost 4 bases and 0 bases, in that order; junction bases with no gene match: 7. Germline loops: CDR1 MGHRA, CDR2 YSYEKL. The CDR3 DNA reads TGCGCCAGCAGCCCGCCGGGAGCGGGAGGCTCCTACGAGCAGTACTTC. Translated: CASSPPGAGGSYEQYF.

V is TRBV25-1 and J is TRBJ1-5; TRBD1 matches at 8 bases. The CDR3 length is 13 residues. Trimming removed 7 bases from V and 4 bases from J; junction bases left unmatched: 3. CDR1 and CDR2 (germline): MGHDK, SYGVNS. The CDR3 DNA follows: TGTGCCAGCACCGGGACAGGTAATCAGCCCCAGCATTTT. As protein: CASTGTGNQPQHF.

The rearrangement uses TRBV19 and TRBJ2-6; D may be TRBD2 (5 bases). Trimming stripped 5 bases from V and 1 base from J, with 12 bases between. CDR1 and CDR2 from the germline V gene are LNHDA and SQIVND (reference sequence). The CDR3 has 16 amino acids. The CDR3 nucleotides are TGTGCCAGTAGTCCCCGTGGACTTTCTGGGGCCAACGTCCTGACTTTC. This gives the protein CASSPRGLSGANVLTF.

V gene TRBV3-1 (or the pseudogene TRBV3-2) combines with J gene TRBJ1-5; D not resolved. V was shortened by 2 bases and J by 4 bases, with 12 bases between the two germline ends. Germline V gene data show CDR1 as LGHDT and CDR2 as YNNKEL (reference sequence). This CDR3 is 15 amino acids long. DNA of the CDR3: TGTGCCAGCAGCCAATCCGAGACTGGGAATCAGCCCCAGCATTTT. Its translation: CASSQSETGNQPQHF.

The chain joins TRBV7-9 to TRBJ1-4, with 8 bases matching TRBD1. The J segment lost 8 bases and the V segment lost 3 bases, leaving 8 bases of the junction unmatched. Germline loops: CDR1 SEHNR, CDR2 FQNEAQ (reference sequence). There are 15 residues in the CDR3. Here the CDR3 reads CASSFPDRVAEKLFF. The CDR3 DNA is TGTGCCAGCAGCTTCCCGGACAGGGTCGCAGAAAAACTGTTTTTT.

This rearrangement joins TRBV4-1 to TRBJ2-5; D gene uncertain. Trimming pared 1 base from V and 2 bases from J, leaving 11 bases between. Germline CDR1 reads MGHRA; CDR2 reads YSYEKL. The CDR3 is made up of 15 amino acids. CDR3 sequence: CASSQGPTRQETQYF. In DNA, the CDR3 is TGCGCCAGCAGCCAAGGGCCGACCAGGCAAGAGACCCAGTACTTC.

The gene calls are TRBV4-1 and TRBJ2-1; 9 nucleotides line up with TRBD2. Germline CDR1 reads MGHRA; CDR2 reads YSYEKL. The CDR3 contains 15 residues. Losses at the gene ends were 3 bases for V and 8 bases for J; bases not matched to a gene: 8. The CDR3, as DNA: TGCGCCAGCAGCCAGGGACTAGCTGATGTCTATGAGCAGTTCTTC. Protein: CASSQGLADVYEQFF.

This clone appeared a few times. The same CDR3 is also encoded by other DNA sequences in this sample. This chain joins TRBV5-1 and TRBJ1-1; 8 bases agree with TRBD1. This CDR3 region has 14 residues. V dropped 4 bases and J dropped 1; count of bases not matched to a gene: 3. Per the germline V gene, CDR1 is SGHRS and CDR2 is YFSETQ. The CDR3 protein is CASSPGTGNTEAFF. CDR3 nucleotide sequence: TGCGCCAGCAGCCCCGGGACAGGGAACACTGAAGCTTTCTTT.

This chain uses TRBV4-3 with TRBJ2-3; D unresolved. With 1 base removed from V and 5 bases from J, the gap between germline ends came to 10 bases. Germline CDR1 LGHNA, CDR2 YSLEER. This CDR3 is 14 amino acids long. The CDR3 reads CASSQGRNLDTQYF. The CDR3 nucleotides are TGCGCCAGCAGCCAAGGCAGGAACCTAGATACGCAGTATTTT.

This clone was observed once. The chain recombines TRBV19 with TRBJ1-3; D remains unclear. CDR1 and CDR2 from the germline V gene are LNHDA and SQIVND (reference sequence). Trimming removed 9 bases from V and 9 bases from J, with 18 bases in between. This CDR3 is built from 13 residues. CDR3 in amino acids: CASGFPGLPTIYF. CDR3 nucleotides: TGTGCCAGCGGATTCCCAGGCCTCCCCACCATATATTTT.

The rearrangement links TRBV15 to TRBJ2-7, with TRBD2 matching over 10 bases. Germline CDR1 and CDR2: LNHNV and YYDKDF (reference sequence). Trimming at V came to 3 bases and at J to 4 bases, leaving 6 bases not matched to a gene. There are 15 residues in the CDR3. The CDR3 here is CATSRTAGGKYEQYF. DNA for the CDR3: TGTGCCACCAGCAGGACAGCGGGGGGGAAATACGAGCAGTACTTC.

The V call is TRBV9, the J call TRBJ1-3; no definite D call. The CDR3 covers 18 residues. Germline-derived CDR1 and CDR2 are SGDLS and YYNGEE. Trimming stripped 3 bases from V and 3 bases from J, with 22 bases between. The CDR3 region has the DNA TGTGCCAGCAGCGCACAGATCCCGAACCTCCCTTTTGGAAACACCATATATTTT. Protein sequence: CASSAQIPNLPFGNTIYF.

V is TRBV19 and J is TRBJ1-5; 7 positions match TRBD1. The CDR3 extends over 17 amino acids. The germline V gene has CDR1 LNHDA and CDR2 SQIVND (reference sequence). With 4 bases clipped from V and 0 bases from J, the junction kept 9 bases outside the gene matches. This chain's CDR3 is CASSKGQVLYSNQPQHF. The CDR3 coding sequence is TGTGCCAGTAGTAAAGGACAGGTCCTGTATAGCAATCAGCCCCAGCATTTT.

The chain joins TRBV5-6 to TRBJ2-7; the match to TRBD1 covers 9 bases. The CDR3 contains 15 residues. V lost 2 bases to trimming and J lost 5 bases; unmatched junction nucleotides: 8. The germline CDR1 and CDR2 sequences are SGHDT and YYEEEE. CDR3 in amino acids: CASSFAPGQGHEQYF. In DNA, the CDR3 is TGTGCCAGCAGCTTTGCCCCGGGACAGGGTCACGAGCAGTACTTC.

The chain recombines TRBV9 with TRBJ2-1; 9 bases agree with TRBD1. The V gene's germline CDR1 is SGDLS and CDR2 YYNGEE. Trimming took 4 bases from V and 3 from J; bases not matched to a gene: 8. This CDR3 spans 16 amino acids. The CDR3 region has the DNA TGTGCCAGCAGCCCCCGGACAGGGGTTTTCTACAATGAGCAGTTCTTC. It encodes CASSPRTGVFYNEQFF.

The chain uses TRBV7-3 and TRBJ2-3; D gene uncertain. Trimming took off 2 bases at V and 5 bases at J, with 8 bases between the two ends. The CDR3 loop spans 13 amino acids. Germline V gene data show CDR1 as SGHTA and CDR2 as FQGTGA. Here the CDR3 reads CASSLSRLDTQYF. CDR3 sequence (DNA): TGTGCCAGCAGCTTATCCAGATTAGATACGCAGTATTTT.